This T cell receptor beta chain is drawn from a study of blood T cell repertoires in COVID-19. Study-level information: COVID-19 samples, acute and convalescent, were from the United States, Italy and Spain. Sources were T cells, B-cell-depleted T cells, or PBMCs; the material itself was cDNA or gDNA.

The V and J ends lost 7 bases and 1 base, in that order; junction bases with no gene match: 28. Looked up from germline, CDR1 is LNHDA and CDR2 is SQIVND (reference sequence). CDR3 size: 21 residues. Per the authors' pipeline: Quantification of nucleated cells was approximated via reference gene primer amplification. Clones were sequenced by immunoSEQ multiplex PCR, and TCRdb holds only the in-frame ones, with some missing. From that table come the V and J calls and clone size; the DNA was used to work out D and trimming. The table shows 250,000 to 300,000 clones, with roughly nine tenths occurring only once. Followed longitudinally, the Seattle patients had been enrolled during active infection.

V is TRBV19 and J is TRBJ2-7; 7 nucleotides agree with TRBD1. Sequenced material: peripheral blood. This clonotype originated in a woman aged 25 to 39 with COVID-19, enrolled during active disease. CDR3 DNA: TGTGCCAGTACCAAAACCCGCGGAAGGACAGGCGATACCTTAATATCCTACGAGCAGTACTTC. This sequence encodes CASTKTRGRTGDTLISYEQYF.